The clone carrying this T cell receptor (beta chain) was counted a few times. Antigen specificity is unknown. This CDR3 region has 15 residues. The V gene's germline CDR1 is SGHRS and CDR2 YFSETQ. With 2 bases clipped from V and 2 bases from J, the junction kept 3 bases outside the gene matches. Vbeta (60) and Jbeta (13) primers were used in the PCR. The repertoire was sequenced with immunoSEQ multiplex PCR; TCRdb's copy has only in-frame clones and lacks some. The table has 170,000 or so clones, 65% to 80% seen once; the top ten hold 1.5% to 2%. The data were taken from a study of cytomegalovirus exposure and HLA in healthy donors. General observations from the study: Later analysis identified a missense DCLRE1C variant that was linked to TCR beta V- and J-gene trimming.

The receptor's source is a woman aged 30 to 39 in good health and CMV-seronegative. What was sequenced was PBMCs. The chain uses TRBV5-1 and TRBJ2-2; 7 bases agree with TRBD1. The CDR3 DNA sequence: TGCGCCAGCAGCTTCGGACAGGTTAACACCGGGGAGCTGTTTTTT. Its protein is CASSFGQVNTGELFF.